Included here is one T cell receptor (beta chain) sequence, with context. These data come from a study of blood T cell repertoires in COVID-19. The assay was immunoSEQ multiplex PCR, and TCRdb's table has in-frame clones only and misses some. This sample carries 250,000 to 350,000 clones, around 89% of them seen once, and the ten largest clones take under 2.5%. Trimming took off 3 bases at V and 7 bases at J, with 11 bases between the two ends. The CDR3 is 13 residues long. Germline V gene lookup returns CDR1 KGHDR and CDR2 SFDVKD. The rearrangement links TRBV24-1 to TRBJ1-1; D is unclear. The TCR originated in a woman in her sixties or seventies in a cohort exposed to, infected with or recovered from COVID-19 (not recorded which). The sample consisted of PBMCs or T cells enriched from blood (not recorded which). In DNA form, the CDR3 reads TGTGCCACCAGTGATAGTAACGCGTATGAAGCTTTCTTT. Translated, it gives CATSDSNAYEAFF.